This T cell receptor beta chain was sequenced in a study of OX40 agonist ivuxolimab in advanced cancers. Trimming removed 4 bases at V and 2 bases at J, with 15 bases between. The CDR3 length is 15 residues. CDR1 is SGHRS and CDR2 is YFSETQ in the germline V gene. Assay: immunoSEQ multiplex PCR; the TCRdb copy retains only in-frame clones and omits some. This repertoire shows around 76,000 clones, about 88% found once; its top ten account for about 8.6%. The TCR sequence derives from an adult with an advanced solid tumor such as melanoma, head and neck, liver or kidney cancer. The chain joins TRBV5-1 to TRBJ1-2, with a possible D match to TRBD1 (5 bases). Sequenced here: CD4+ or CD8+ T cells sorted from blood, sampled in a trial of the OX40 agonist ivuxolimab. The CDR3 DNA sequence: TGCGCCAGCAGCCTTCGTGGGGCGGAGAACTATGGCTACACCTTC. This translates into CASSLRGAENYGYTF.